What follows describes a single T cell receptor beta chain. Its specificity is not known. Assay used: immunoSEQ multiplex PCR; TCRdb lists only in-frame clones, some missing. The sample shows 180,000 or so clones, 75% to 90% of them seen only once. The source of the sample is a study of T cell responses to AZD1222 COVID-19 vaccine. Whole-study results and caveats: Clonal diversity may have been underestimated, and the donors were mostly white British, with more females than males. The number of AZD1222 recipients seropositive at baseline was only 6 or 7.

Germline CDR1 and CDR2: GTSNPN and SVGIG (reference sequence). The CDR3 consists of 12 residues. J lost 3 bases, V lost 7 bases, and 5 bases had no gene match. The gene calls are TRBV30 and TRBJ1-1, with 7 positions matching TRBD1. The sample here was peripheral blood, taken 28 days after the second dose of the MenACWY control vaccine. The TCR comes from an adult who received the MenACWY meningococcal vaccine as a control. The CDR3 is CASRTGDTEAFF. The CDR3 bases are TGTGCCTCACGAACAGGGGACACTGAAGCTTTCTTT. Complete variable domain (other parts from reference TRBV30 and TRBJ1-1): SQTIHQWPATLVQPVGSPLSLECTVEGTSNPNLYWYRQAAGRGLQLLFYSVGIGQISSEVPQNLSASRPQDRQFILSSKKLLLSDSGFYLCASRTGDTEAFFGQGTRLTVV.